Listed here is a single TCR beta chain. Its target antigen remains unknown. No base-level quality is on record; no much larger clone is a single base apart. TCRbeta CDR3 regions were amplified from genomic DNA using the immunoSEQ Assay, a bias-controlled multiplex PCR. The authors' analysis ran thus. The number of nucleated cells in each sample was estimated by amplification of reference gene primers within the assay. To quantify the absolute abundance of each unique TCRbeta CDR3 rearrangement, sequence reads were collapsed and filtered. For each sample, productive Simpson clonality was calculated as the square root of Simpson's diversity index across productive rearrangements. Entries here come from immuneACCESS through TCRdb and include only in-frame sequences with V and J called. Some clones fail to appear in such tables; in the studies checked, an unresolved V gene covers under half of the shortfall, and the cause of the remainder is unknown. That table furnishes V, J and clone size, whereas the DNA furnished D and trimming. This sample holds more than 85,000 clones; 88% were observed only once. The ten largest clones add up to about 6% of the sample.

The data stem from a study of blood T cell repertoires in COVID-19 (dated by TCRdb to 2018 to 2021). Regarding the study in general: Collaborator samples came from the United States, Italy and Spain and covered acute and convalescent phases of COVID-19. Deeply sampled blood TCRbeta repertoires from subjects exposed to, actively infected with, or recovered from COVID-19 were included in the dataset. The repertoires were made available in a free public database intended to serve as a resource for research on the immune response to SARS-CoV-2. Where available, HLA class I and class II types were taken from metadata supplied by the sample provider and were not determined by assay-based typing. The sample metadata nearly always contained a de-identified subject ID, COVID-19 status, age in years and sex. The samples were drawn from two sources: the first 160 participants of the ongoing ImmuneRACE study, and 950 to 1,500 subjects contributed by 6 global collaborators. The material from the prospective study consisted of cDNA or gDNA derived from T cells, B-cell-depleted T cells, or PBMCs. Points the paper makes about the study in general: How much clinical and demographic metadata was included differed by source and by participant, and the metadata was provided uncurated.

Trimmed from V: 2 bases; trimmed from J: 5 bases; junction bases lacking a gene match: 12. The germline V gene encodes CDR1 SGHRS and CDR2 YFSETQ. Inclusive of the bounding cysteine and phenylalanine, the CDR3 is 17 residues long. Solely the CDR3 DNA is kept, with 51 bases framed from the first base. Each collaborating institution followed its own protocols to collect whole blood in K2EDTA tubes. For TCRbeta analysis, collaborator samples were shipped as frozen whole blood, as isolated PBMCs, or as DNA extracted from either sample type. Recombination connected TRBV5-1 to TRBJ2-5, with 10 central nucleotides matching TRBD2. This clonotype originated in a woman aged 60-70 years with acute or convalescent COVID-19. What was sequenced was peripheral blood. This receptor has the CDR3 CASSLGLAGVSSETQYF. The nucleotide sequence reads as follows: TGCGCCAGCAGCTTAGGGCTAGCGGGAGTATCTAGCGAGACCCAGTACTTC. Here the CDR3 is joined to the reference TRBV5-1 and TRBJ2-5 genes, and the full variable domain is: KAGVTQTPRYLIKTRGQQVTLSCSPISGHRSVSWYQQTPGQGLQFLFEYFSETQRNKGNFPGRFSGRQFSNSRSEMNVSTLELGDSALYLCASSLGLAGVSSETQYFGPGTRLLVL.